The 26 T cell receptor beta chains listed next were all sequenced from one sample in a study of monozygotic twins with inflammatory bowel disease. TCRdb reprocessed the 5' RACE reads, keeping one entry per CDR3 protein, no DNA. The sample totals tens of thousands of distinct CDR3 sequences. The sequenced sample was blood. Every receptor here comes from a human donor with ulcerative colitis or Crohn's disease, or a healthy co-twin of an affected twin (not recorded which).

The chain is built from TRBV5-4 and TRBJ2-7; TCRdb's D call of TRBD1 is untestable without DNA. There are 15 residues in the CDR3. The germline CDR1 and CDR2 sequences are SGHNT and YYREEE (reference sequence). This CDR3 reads CASSLGGARPVEQYF.

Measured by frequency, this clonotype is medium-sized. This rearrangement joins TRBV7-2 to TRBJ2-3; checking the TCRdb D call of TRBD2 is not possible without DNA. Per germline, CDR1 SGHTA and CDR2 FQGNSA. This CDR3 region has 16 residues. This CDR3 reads CASSLAQLAGQDTQYF.

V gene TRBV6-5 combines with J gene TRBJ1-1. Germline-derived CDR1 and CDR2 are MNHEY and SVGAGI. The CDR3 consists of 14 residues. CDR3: CASSYSGSLTEAFF.

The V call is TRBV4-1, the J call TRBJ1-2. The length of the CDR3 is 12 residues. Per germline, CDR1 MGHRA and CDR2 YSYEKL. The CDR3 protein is CASSQGLYGYTF.

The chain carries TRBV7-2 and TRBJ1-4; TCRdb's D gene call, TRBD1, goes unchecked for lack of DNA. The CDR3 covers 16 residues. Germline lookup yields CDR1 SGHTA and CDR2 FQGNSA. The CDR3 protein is CASSLRGAGTNEKLFF.

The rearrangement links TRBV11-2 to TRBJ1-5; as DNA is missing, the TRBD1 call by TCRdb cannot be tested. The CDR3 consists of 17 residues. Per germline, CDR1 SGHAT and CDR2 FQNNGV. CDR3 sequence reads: CASSLRVEGDSNQPQHF.

The CDR3 reads CASRITGTLGPQHF. The rearrangement links TRBV19 to TRBJ1-5; TCRdb's D call, TRBD1, is unchecked because there is no DNA. This CDR3 comprises 14 residues. The germline V gene encodes CDR1 LNHDA and CDR2 SQIVND (reference sequence). The full variable domain, in which reference TRBV19 and TRBJ1-5 provide the parts outside the CDR3, is DGGITQSPKYLFRKEGQNVTLSCEQNLNHDAMYWYRQDPGQGLRLIYYSQIVNDFQKGDIAEGYSVSREKKESFPLTVTSAQKNPTAFYLCASRITGTLGPQHFGDGTRLSIL.

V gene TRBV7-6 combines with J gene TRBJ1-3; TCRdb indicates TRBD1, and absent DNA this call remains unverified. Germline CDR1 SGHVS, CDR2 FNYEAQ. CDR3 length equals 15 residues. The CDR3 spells CASSSRTGWETTIYF.

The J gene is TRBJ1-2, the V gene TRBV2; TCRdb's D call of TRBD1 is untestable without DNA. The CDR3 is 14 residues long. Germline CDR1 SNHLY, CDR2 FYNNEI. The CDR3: CASSERGPGYGYTF. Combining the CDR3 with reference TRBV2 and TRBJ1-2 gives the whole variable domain EPEVTQTPSHQVTQMGQEVILRCVPISNHLYFYWYRQILGQKVEFLVSFYNNEISEKSEIFDDQFSVERPDGSNFTLKIRSTKLEDSAMYFCASSERGPGYGYTFGSGTRLTVV.

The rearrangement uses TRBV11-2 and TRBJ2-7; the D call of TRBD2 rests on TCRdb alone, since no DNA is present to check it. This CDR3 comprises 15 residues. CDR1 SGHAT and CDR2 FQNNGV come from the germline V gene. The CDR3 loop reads CASSLSGGREGEQYF.

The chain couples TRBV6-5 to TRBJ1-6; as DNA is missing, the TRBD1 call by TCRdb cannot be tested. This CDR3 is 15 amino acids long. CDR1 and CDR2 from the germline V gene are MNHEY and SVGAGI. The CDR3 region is CASSYSNGGRSPLHF.

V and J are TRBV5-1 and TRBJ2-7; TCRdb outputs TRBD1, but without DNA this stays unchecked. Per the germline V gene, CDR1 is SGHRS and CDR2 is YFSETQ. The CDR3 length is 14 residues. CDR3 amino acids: CASSLPDRASEQYF.

CDR3 in amino acids: CSARTGGSGYGYTF. V gene TRBV20-1 combines with J gene TRBJ1-2; TCRdb's assignment of TRBD1 cannot be checked, as there is no DNA. CDR1 is DFQATT and CDR2 is SNEGSKA in the germline V gene (reference sequence). This CDR3 has 14 amino acids.

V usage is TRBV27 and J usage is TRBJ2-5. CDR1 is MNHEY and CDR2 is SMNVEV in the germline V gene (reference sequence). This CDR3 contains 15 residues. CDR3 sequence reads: CASSAAKWYQETQYF.

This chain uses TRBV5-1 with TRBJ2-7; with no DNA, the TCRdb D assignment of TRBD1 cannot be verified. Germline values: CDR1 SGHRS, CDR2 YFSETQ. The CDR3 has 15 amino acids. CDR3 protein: CASRTSGTGNYEQYF.

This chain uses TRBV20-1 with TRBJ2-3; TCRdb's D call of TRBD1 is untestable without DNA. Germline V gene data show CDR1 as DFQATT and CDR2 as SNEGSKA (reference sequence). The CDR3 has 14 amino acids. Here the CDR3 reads CSAREQGAPDTQYF.

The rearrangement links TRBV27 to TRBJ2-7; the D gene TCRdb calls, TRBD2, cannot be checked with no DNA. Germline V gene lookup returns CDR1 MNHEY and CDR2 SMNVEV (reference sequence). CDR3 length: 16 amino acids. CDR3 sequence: CASSLGSELGPYEQYF.

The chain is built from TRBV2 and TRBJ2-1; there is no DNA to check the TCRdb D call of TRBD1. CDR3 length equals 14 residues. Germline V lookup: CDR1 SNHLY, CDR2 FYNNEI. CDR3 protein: CASSAGQGYNEQFF.

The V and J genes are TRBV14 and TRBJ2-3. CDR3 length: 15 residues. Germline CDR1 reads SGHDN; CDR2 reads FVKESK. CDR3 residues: CASSQDRRMFDTQYF.

The CDR3 protein is CASSPPDSPEVTIYF. The chain couples TRBV18 to TRBJ1-3; without DNA, the TCRdb call of TRBD1 cannot be checked. This CDR3 spans 15 amino acids. Looked up from germline, CDR1 is KGHSH and CDR2 is LQKENI.

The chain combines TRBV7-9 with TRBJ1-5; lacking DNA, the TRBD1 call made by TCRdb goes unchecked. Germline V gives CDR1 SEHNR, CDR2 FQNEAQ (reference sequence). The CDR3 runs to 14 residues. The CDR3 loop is CASSFGQGHQPQHF.

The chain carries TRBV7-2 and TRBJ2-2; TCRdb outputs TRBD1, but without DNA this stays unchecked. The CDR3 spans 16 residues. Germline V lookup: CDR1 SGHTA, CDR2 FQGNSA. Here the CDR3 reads CASSLRPGTNTGELFF.

The CDR3 reads CSARDGFYTEAFF. The chain links TRBV29-1 to TRBJ1-1. This CDR3 is 13 amino acids long. Germline CDR1 and CDR2: SQVTM and ANQGSEA.

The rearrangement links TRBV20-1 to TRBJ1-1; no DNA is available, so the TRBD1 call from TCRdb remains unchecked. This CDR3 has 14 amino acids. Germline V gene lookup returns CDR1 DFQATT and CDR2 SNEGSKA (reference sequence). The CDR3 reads CSARVTGRDTEAFF.

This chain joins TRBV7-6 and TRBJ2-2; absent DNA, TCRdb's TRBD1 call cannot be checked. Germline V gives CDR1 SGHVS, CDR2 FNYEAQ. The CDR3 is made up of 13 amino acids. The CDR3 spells CASNPTGAGELFF.

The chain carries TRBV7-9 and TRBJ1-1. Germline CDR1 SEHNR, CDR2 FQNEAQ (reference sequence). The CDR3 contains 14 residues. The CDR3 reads CASSLVGTNTEAFF.